Each of the 21 T cell receptor beta chains below was sequenced from the same sample in a study of T cell repertoires in cytomegalovirus infection. Using its own MiXCR run on the reads, TCRdb lists one record per CDR3 protein. This table holds about 260,000 distinct CDR3 sequences, roughly 13% found once. Input material: PBMCs. Every receptor here comes from a human donor in good health (CMV status not recorded). Some clones in this sample may be carry-over from other donors' samples.

This clonotype was observed at least ten times. This chain links TRBV6-4 with TRBJ2-3; TRBD2 matches at 7 bases. The CDR3 contains 14 residues. J was trimmed by 9 bases and V by 3 bases; bases with no gene match: 9. Looked up from germline, CDR1 is MRHNA and CDR2 is SNTAGT. In nucleotides, the CDR3 is TGTGCCAGCAGTGAGGGGAGCGGGGCGGAAACGCAGTATTTT. It translates to CASSEGSGAETQYF.

The chain joins TRBV11-2 to TRBJ2-2; no reliable D call. The CDR3 has 14 amino acids. V lost 1 base, J lost 3 bases, and 6 bases lay in between. Per germline, CDR1 SGHAT and CDR2 FQNNGV. Here the CDR3 reads CASSLVGYTGELFF. The DNA for the CDR3 is TGTGCCAGCAGCTTAGTCGGGTACACCGGGGAGCTGTTTTTT.

This clonotype was found many times. The chain links TRBV27 to TRBJ2-1; a possible D gene is TRBD1 (6 bases). Trimming shortened V by 8 bases and J by 3 bases, and 14 bases separated the two germline ends. Germline lookup yields CDR1 MNHEY and CDR2 SMNVEV (reference sequence). The CDR3 has 14 residues. In DNA, the CDR3 is TGTGCCAGCCAATCTCTGGACAGCTACAATGAGCAGTTCTTC. As protein: CASQSLDSYNEQFF.

This chain uses TRBV6-1 with TRBJ2-7; D remains unclear. The ends were cut back, 5 bases at V and 6 bases at J, with 5 bases in the middle. This CDR3 is built from 10 residues. Germline CDR1 reads MNHNS; CDR2 reads SASEGT. The CDR3 DNA is TGTGCCAGCAGTTTTCCCGAGCAGTACTTC. Translating it yields CASSFPEQYF.

This clonotype was recorded at least ten times. V and J are TRBV7-9 and TRBJ1-1; a possible D gene is TRBD1 (6 bases). Trimming took 8 bases from V and 0 from J, leaving 10 bases between them. The germline CDR1 and CDR2 sequences are SEHNR and FQNEAQ (reference sequence). CDR3 length: 13 amino acids. CDR3 DNA sequence: TGTGCCAGCGTGGGGGGCTTGAACACTGAAGCTTTCTTT. Translation: CASVGGLNTEAFF.

The chain couples TRBV28 to TRBJ2-5; maybe TRBD2 (5 bases). Germline CDR1 MDHEN, CDR2 SYDVKM. V dropped 1 base and J dropped 1 base, with 13 bases sitting between them. CDR3 length: 16 amino acids. The CDR3 protein is CASSLSGNVAQETQYF. The DNA of the CDR3 is TGTGCCAGCAGTTTATCGGGGAATGTGGCCCAAGAGACCCAGTACTTC.

This clonotype showed up many times. This chain joins TRBV24-1 and TRBJ2-1; maybe TRBD2 (6 bases). In germline, CDR1 is KGHDR, CDR2 SFDVKD. CDR3 length equals 14 residues. Trimming took 5 bases from V and 4 from J, leaving 11 bases between them. The CDR3 loop is CATSGDRGYNEQFF. The CDR3 DNA reads as TGTGCCACCAGTGGGGACCGGGGGTACAATGAGCAGTTCTTC.

This clonotype was detected ten times or more. The gene calls are TRBV7-2 and TRBJ2-7; no firm D call. Germline CDR1 reads SGHTA; CDR2 reads FQGNSA. The CDR3 is 14 residues long. Trimming stripped 6 bases from V and 6 bases from J, with 18 bases between. The CDR3 here is CASSYSWTSGEQYF. The DNA for the CDR3 is TGTGCCAGCAGTTACTCCTGGACCTCGGGCGAGCAGTACTTC.

The gene calls are TRBV11-3 and TRBJ2-2; D gene ambiguous. This CDR3 spans 14 amino acids. Trimming stripped 1 base from V and 4 bases from J, with 7 bases between. Germline V gene data show CDR1 as SGHNT and CDR2 as YENEEA. CDR3 sequence: CASSLVGITGELFF. The DNA for the CDR3 is TGTGCCAGCAGCTTAGTAGGGATCACCGGGGAGCTGTTTTTT.

This clonotype was observed at least ten times. This sequence joins TRBV6-2 or TRBV6-3 and TRBJ2-2, with D perhaps matching TRBD2 (5 bases). The CDR3 is 15 residues long. The V and J ends lost 5 bases and 4 bases respectively, with 14 bases between them. CDR1 and CDR2 from the germline V gene are MNHEY and SVGEGT. The CDR3: CASSRRGSVTGELFF. The CDR3 DNA follows: TGTGCCAGCAGTCGCCGAGGGTCTGTCACCGGGGAGCTGTTTTTT.

The chain is built from TRBV19 and TRBJ1-5; D gene ambiguous. The V gene's germline CDR1 is LNHDA and CDR2 SQIVND (reference sequence). Trimming took 1 base from V and 0 from J, leaving 10 bases between them. This CDR3 has 16 amino acids. CDR3 amino acids: CASSIGLRNSNQPQHF. The CDR3 DNA sequence: TGTGCCAGTAGTATAGGCTTGAGGAATAGCAATCAGCCCCAGCATTTT.

The V and J genes are TRBV12-3 or TRBV12-4 and TRBJ2-3, with D maybe TRBD2 (6 bases). The CDR3 extends over 16 amino acids. The ends were cut back, 5 bases at V and 0 bases at J, with 15 bases in the middle. CDR3 amino acids: CASSRIGRGSTDTQYF. CDR3 coding DNA: TGTGCCAGCAGTCGCATTGGCCGGGGGAGCACAGATACGCAGTATTTT.

This clonotype has a count of ten or more. This rearrangement joins TRBV6-2 or TRBV6-3 to TRBJ2-1; possibly TRBD1 for D (6 bases). The CDR3 is made up of 13 amino acids. The V gene lost 6 bases and the J gene lost 8 bases, with 14 bases spanning the gap. Germline CDR1 reads MNHEY; CDR2 reads SVGEGT. CDR3 loop: CASSKLGADEQFF. CDR3 DNA sequence: TGTGCCAGCAGCAAACTGGGGGCCGATGAGCAGTTCTTC.

The chain has TRBV20-1 and TRBJ2-5, with TRBD1 identical over 11 bases. The V and J ends lost 6 bases and 9 bases, in that order; junction bases with no gene match: 9. The CDR3 sequence is 13 residues long. Germline values: CDR1 DFQATT, CDR2 SNEGSKA (reference sequence). CDR3 DNA: TGCAGTGCGTGGACAGGGGGCGCGTTACCCCAGTACTTC. Its protein product is CSAWTGGALPQYF.

In its sample, this clonotype was seen a few times. This chain joins TRBV5-1 and TRBJ2-1, with TRBD2 identical over 7 bases. Germline V CDR1 and CDR2: SGHRS, YFSETQ. There are 17 residues in the CDR3. V lost 0 bases and J lost 7; bases outside the gene matches: 13. CDR3 coding DNA: TGCGCCAGCAGCTTGGAGGGACTACGGCGGGCTCGGAATGAGCAGTTCTTC. Translated: CASSLEGLRRARNEQFF.

This clonotype was seen once. The CDR3 protein is CASGQQGNTIYF. CDR3 sequence (DNA): TGTGCTAGTGGCCAGCAGGGAAACACCATATATTTT. This chain links TRBV12-5 with TRBJ1-3; D is undetermined. Germline CDR1 and CDR2: LGHNT and FRNRAP. Between the trimmed V and J ends, which lost 6 bases and 4 bases, there was a span of 7 bases. The CDR3 loop spans 12 amino acids. Drawing the rest from reference TRBV12-5 and TRBJ1-3, the complete variable domain is DARVTQTPRHKVTEMGQEVTMRCQPILGHNTVFWYRQTMMQGLELLAYFRNRAPLDDSGMPKDRFSAEMPDATLATLKIQPSEPRDSAVYFCASGQQGNTIYFGEGSWLTVV.

This clonotype was detected ten times or more. This chain uses TRBV7-8 with TRBJ1-2, with 9 bases lining up with TRBD1. CDR3 length equals 13 residues. V lost 5 bases and J lost 5; bases outside the gene matches: 3. Looked up from germline, CDR1 is SGHVS and CDR2 is FQNEAQ. CDR3 coding DNA: TGTGCCAGCAGCCGGGACAGGGCGTATGGCTACACCTTC. This encodes CASSRDRAYGYTF.

This chain links TRBV20-1 with TRBJ1-1; TRBD1 is a possible D gene (6 bases). From germline, CDR1 is DFQATT and CDR2 SNEGSKA (reference sequence). The CDR3 has 12 amino acids. The V end was cut by 6 bases, the J end by 4 bases, with 12 bases between. The CDR3 reads CSAEQGGTEAFF. The CDR3 DNA sequence: TGCAGTGCGGAACAGGGTGGCACTGAAGCTTTCTTT.

This clonotype was detected only a few times. This rearrangement joins TRBV7-3 to TRBJ1-2; tentatively, D is TRBD1 (6 bases). Germline V gene lookup returns CDR1 SGHTA and CDR2 FQGTGA. There are 15 residues in the CDR3. V gave up 0 bases and J gave up 3 bases, with 11 bases separating them. CDR3 bases: TGTGCCAGCAGCTTAACTGGGGGCGGCTACTATGGCTACACCTTC. It yields the protein CASSLTGGGYYGYTF.

This clonotype was recorded at least ten times. V and J are TRBV29-1 and TRBJ1-5; D ambiguous. Germline CDR1 is SQVTM and CDR2 is ANQGSEA. Trimming took 5 bases from V and 3 from J, leaving 11 bases between them. The CDR3 is made up of 13 amino acids. The CDR3 nucleotides read TGCAGCGTTTCAGCCTTTCCCAATCAGCCCCAGCATTTT. This sequence encodes CSVSAFPNQPQHF.

The V call is TRBV7-2, the J call TRBJ2-7; no firm D call. Trimming left V 1 base short and J 4 bases short, with 14 bases between. Germline-derived CDR1 and CDR2 are SGHTA and FQGNSA. The CDR3 has 15 residues. The CDR3 DNA reads as TGTGCCAGCAGCTTAGGACGGACCTCCCTTTACGAGCAGTACTTC. It encodes CASSLGRTSLYEQYF.